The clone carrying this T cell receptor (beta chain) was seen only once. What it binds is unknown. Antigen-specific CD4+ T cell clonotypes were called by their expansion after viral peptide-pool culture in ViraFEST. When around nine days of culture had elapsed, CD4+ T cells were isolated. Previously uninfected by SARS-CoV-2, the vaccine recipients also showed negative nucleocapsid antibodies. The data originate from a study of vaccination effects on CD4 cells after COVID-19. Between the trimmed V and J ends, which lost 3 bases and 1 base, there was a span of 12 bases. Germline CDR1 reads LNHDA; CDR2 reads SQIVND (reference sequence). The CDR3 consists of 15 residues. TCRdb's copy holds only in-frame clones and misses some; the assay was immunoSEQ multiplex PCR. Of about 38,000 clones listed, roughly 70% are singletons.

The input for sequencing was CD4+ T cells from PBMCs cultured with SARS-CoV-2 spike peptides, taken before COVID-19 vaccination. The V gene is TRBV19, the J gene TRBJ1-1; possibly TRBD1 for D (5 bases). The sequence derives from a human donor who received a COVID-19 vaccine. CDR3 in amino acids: CASSIREVPNTEAFF. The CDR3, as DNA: TGTGCCAGTAGTATCAGGGAAGTGCCGAACACTGAAGCTTTCTTT.